This T cell receptor (beta chain) is drawn from a study of technical replicates of blood from a handful of donors. The assay was immunoSEQ multiplex PCR, and TCRdb's table has in-frame clones only and misses some. The data hold about 61,000 clones, with about 96% observed a single time. From germline, CDR1 is SEHNR and CDR2 FQNEAQ (reference sequence). CDR3 length equals 14 residues. V was clipped by 0 bases and J by 4 bases, with 9 bases between them. The TCR was taken from a human donor in good health. This chain links TRBV7-9 with TRBJ2-5, with D perhaps matching TRBD2 (6 bases). The material sequenced was T cells isolated from PBMCs. CDR3 DNA sequence: TGTGCCAGCAGCTTAGCGCGTAGCGGAGAGACCCAGTACTTC. Translation: CASSLARSGETQYF.